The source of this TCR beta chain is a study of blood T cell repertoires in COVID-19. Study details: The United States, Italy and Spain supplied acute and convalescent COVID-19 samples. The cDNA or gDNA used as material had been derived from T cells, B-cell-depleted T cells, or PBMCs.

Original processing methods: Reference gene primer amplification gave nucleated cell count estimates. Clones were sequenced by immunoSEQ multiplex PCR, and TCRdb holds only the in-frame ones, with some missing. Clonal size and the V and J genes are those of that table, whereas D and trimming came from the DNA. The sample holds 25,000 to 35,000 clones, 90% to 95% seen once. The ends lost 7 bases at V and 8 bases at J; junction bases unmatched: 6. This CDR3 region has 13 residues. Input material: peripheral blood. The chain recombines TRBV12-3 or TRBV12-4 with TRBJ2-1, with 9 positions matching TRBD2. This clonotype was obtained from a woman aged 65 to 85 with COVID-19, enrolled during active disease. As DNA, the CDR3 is TGTGCCAGCATCTTTAGCGGGAGCTATGAGCAGTTCTTC. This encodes CASIFSGSYEQFF.